The 17 T cell receptor beta chains in this list originate from one sample, sequenced in a study of blood T cell repertoires in COVID-19. Some clones are missing from TCRdb's copy, which holds only in-frame ones; the method was immunoSEQ multiplex PCR. Of 350,000 to 550,000 clones detected, about 85% appear once; the ten largest clones hold approximately 2%. Sequenced material: PBMCs or T cells enriched from blood (not recorded which). The source is a woman between 18 and 30 years old with acute COVID-19.

The rearrangement joins TRBV6-6 to TRBJ2-2, with D possibly being TRBD1 (5 bases). CDR1 and CDR2 (germline): MNHNY, SVGAGI (reference sequence). Trimming shortened V by 8 bases and J by 3 bases, and 22 bases separated the two germline ends. The CDR3 has 17 residues. The CDR3 protein is CASRPGHSQPYTGELFF. The CDR3 coding sequence is TGTGCCAGCCGTCCTGGACACTCTCAGCCATACACCGGGGAGCTGTTTTTT.

This chain joins TRBV9 and TRBJ2-3; tentative D call: TRBD1 (6 bases). The CDR3 spans 13 residues. The V end lost 4 bases, the J end lost 2 bases, and 8 bases lay between the germline ends. Germline CDR1 and CDR2: SGDLS and YYNGEE. CDR3 region: CASSRGNTDTQYF. DNA for the CDR3: TGTGCCAGCAGCAGGGGGAACACAGATACGCAGTATTTT.

The chain uses TRBV7-9 and TRBJ2-3; D remains unclear. Germline V gives CDR1 SEHNR, CDR2 FQNEAQ (reference sequence). CDR3 length: 12 amino acids. V lost 5 bases and J lost 5, with 8 bases in between. The CDR3 spells CASSTHRDTQYF. DNA of the CDR3: TGTGCCAGCAGCACCCACAGAGATACGCAGTATTTT.

This chain connects TRBV25-1 to TRBJ2-1; perhaps TRBD1 as D (5 bases). The CDR3 length is 15 residues. Germline CDR1 and CDR2: MGHDK and SYGVNS. V gave up 4 bases and J gave up 4 bases, with 14 bases separating them. The CDR3 loop is CASSGVDSLYNEQFF. CDR3 in DNA: TGTGCCAGCAGTGGGGTTGACAGCCTATACAATGAGCAGTTCTTC.

The chain carries TRBV7-2 and TRBJ2-1, with 9 bases matching TRBD2. Germline-derived CDR1 and CDR2 are SGHTA and FQGNSA. The trim removed 5 bases at V and 7 bases at J, leaving 9 bases unmatched. This CDR3 contains 15 residues. CDR3 nucleotides: TGTGCCAGCAGCCATAGCGGGAGAATGATAAATGAGCAGTTCTTC. Translated, it gives CASSHSGRMINEQFF. The full variable domain, completed using reference TRBV7-2 and TRBJ2-1, is GAGVSQSPSNKVTEKGKDVELRCDPISGHTALYWYRQSLGQGLEFLIYFQGNSAPDKSGLPSDRFSAERTGGSVSTLTIQRTQQEDSAVYLCASSHSGRMINEQFFGPGTRLTVL.

The chain recombines TRBV6-5 with TRBJ1-1; D gene ambiguous. Per the germline V gene, CDR1 is MNHEY and CDR2 is SVGAGI. V gave up 4 bases and J gave up 3 bases, with 3 bases separating them. The CDR3 totals 11 residues. In DNA form, the CDR3 reads TGTGCCAGCAGTTCCTACACTGAAGCTTTCTTT. This sequence encodes CASSSYTEAFF.

The gene calls are TRBV6-2 or TRBV6-3 and TRBJ2-3; D perhaps matches TRBD2 (6 bases). The CDR3 covers 15 residues. The germline gives CDR1 MNHEY, CDR2 SVGEGT. Trimming stripped 5 bases from V and 5 bases from J, with 17 bases between. The CDR3 nucleotides read TGTGCCAGCAGTAGAGTACGGGAGTGGGGAGATACGCAGTATTTT. Translated: CASSRVREWGDTQYF.

The CDR3 nucleotides read TGTGCCAGCAGCTTGAGTGGAGTGACAGATACGCAGTATTTT. It encodes CASSLSGVTDTQYF. The chain has TRBV5-4 and TRBJ2-3, with D unresolved. The germline V and J ends were trimmed by 1 base and 3 bases, with 9 bases remaining between them. The CDR3 has 14 residues. Germline CDR1 and CDR2: SGHNT and YYREEE (reference sequence). Full variable domain (remainder filled in from reference TRBV5-4 and TRBJ2-3): ETGVTQSPTHLIKTRGQQVTLRCSSQSGHNTVSWYQQALGQGPQFIFQYYREEENGRGNFPPRFSGLQFPNYSSELNVNALELDDSALYLCASSLSGVTDTQYFGPGTRLTVL.

The CDR3 protein is CASSLSGEDYEQYF. The DNA of the CDR3 is TGTGCCAGCAGCCTTAGCGGGGAAGACTACGAGCAGTACTTC. The chain recombines TRBV7-8 with TRBJ2-7, with 8 bases that match TRBD2. V lost 5 bases, J lost 3 bases, and 6 bases stayed unmatched. Germline-derived CDR1 and CDR2 are SGHVS and FQNEAQ. CDR3 length equals 14 residues.

This chain joins TRBV3-1 (or the pseudogene TRBV3-2) and TRBJ1-2; D uncertain. Looked up from germline, CDR1 is LGHDT and CDR2 is YNNKEL (reference sequence). The CDR3 is made up of 17 amino acids. Between the trimmed V and J ends, which lost 4 bases and 0 bases, there was a span of 18 bases. The CDR3 DNA is TGTGCCAGCAGCCCACCCAAGATGGGCTTCACTAACTATGGCTACACCTTC. This encodes CASSPPKMGFTNYGYTF.

The CDR3: CASSLSGGSYNEQFF. In DNA, the CDR3 is TGTGCCAGCAGTTTATCCGGGGGCTCCTACAATGAGCAGTTCTTC. The V and J genes are TRBV28 and TRBJ2-1, with TRBD2 as a possible D gene (6 bases). The germline CDR1 and CDR2 sequences are MDHEN and SYDVKM. The CDR3 has 15 residues. Trimming removed 1 base from V and 0 bases from J, with 7 bases in between. Supplemented by reference TRBV28 and TRBJ2-1, the full variable domain reads DVKVTQSSRYLVKRTGEKVFLECVQDMDHENMFWYRQDPGLGLRLIYFSYDVKMKEKGDIPEGYSVSREKKERFSLILESASTNQTSMYLCASSLSGGSYNEQFFGPGTRLTVL.

The rearrangement links TRBV11-2 to TRBJ2-2, with 9 bases aligning to TRBD2. This CDR3 is built from 16 residues. Germline V gene data show CDR1 as SGHAT and CDR2 as FQNNGV. Trimming at V came to 10 bases and at J to 4 bases, leaving 13 bases not matched to a gene. CDR3 protein: CATRGGGTSLTGELFF. CDR3 nucleotides: TGTGCCACCCGGGGAGGGGGGACTAGCCTCACCGGGGAGCTGTTTTTT.

The chain has TRBV27 and TRBJ2-7, with 10 bases lining up with TRBD1. This CDR3 spans 14 amino acids. Germline CDR1 and CDR2: MNHEY and SMNVEV (reference sequence). The trim removed 5 bases at V and 6 bases at J, leaving 7 bases unmatched. The CDR3 region is CASSPSGTGVEQYF. The CDR3 DNA sequence: TGTGCCAGCAGTCCATCCGGGACAGGGGTCGAGCAGTACTTC.

The chain combines TRBV28 with TRBJ2-6; 7 positions match TRBD1. Germline V gene sequence: CDR1 MDHEN, CDR2 SYDVKM. The CDR3 runs 17 residues. V lost 5 bases and J lost 4; bases outside the gene matches: 11. The CDR3 is CASSDVRQGSGANVLTF. The CDR3 bases are TGTGCCAGCAGTGACGTGCGACAGGGTTCGGGGGCCAACGTCCTGACTTTC. Together with reference TRBV28 and TRBJ2-6, the CDR3 gives the full variable domain: DVKVTQSSRYLVKRTGEKVFLECVQDMDHENMFWYRQDPGLGLRLIYFSYDVKMKEKGDIPEGYSVSREKKERFSLILESASTNQTSMYLCASSDVRQGSGANVLTFGAGSRLTVL.

The chain is built from TRBV27 and TRBJ2-7, with D unclear. This CDR3 contains 15 residues. The V gene's germline CDR1 is MNHEY and CDR2 SMNVEV (reference sequence). With 4 bases removed from V and 3 bases from J, the gap between germline ends came to 16 bases. The CDR3 DNA is TGTGCCAGCAGTTCGCCGGTCTCGGGTGACTACGAGCAGTACTTC. Residues: CASSSPVSGDYEQYF.

The gene calls are TRBV19 and TRBJ2-7, with 9 positions matching TRBD1. The CDR3 is 13 residues long. The trim removed 7 bases at V and 5 bases at J, leaving 6 bases unmatched. The germline gives CDR1 LNHDA, CDR2 SQIVND (reference sequence). CDR3 loop: CASNPRTGDEQYF. In DNA, the CDR3 is TGTGCCAGTAACCCCCGGACAGGGGACGAGCAGTACTTC.

The chain uses TRBV6-5 and TRBJ2-3; D perhaps matches TRBD2 (5 bases). The CDR3 contains 12 residues. Trimming left V 6 bases short and J 7 bases short, with 11 bases between. Germline-derived CDR1 and CDR2 are MNHEY and SVGAGI. CDR3 residues: CASSQQRNTQYF. The CDR3 nucleotides are TGTGCCAGCAGCCAACAGCGGAATACGCAGTATTTT.